The rows below give T cell receptor beta chains drawn from one sample of a study of cytomegalovirus exposure and HLA in healthy donors. Profiled with immunoSEQ multiplex PCR; TCRdb holds only in-frame clones, not every one. The sample consists of 160,000 or so clones, more than 75% of them appearing once. The sample comprised PBMCs. These receptors were taken from a man between 18 and 35 years old in good health and CMV-seropositive. CDR3s include the opening cysteine and the closing phenylalanine or tryptophan. Fields, in order: CDR3 DNA, CDR3 protein, J gene, D gene, clone size, V gene. The D gene is left open where the match is weak. Some rows mark clone size as missing; the rest say once, few, many or name a class of expanded clone.

CDR3nt: TGTGCCACCAGCAAGACAGGCCCCAGCTCCTACGAGCAGTACTTC
CDR3aa: CATSKTGPSSYEQYF
j_gene: TRBJ2-7
d_gene: -
abundance: -
v_gene: TRBV15

CDR3nt: TGTGCCATCAAGGCAGGGGACTATGGCTACACCTTC
CDR3aa: CAIKAGDYGYTF
j_gene: TRBJ1-2
d_gene: -
abundance: -
v_gene: TRBV10-3

CDR3nt: TGTGCCAGCAGCTGGACAGGGGTCAACGAGCAGTACTTC
CDR3aa: CASSWTGVNEQYF
j_gene: TRBJ2-7
d_gene: TRBD1
abundance: -
v_gene: TRBV5-6

CDR3nt: TGTGCCAGCTCCCCTGGGATGGCGGGGAGCTCCTACGAGCAGTACTTC
CDR3aa: CASSPGMAGSSYEQYF
j_gene: TRBJ2-7
d_gene: -
abundance: -
v_gene: TRBV18

CDR3nt: TGTGCCAGCAGCGCCGCCCAGAGGGTTGAAAAACTGTTTTTT
CDR3aa: CASSAAQRVEKLFF
j_gene: TRBJ1-4
d_gene: -
abundance: -
v_gene: TRBV9

CDR3nt: TGCAGCGTTGAAGATACAGGCTCCTACGAGCAGTACTTC
CDR3aa: CSVEDTGSYEQYF
j_gene: TRBJ2-7
d_gene: -
abundance: few
v_gene: TRBV29-1

CDR3nt: TGTGCCAGCAGCCAAGACAGTCTCTACGAGCAGTACTTC
CDR3aa: CASSQDSLYEQYF
j_gene: TRBJ2-7
d_gene: -
abundance: -
v_gene: TRBV13

CDR3nt: TGTGCCAGCAGAATAATGATCGGCACTGAAGCTTTCTTT
CDR3aa: CASRIMIGTEAFF
j_gene: TRBJ1-1
d_gene: -
abundance: -
v_gene: TRBV6-6

CDR3nt: TGTGCCAGCAGCCAGAGGTTGTCTGGAAACACCATATATTTT
CDR3aa: CASSQRLSGNTIYF
j_gene: TRBJ1-3
d_gene: -
abundance: once
v_gene: TRBV14

CDR3nt: TGTGCCAGCAGTGATAGGGGGGGCTGGTCTCGTAACACAGATACGCAGTATTTT
CDR3aa: CASSDRGGWSRNTDTQYF
j_gene: TRBJ2-3
d_gene: -
abundance: -
v_gene: TRBV2

CDR3nt: TGTGCCAGCAGCCACCTCAACGCCCCGGCCGCGGGAGATCCAGATACGCAGTATTTT
CDR3aa: CASSHLNAPAAGDPDTQYF
j_gene: TRBJ2-3
d_gene: TRBD2
abundance: once
v_gene: TRBV7-9